These 22 T cell receptor beta chains share one sample of origin, sequenced in a study of T cells in Graves' hyperthyroidism and ophthalmopathy. Template material for amplifying TCR beta CDR3 regions consisted of RNA transcripts. The primer set for the first-round RT-PCR of the TCR CDR3 was HTBI. TCRdb reprocessed the multiplex PCR reads with MiXCR, giving one entry per CDR3 protein. The sample includes some 27,000 distinct CDR3 sequences, approximately 45% of them seen just once. The sample comprised blood. These receptors all come from a woman aged 25 to 39 with Graves' hyperthyroidism.

This clonotype was picked up a small number of times. This sequence joins TRBV15 and TRBJ1-2; TRBD1 agrees at 10 bases. The ends lost 0 bases at V and 7 bases at J; junction bases unmatched: 5. The CDR3 length is 15 residues. In germline, CDR1 is LNHNV, CDR2 YYDKDF (reference sequence). CDR3 protein: CATSRDPRQGAGYTF. Here the CDR3 DNA reads TGTGCCACCAGCAGAGATCCACGACAGGGGGCTGGCTACACCTTC.

The chain couples TRBV7-3 to TRBJ2-7, with no clear D. The ends were cut back, 6 bases at V and 0 bases at J, with 9 bases in the middle. This CDR3 is built from 13 residues. From germline, CDR1 is SGHTA and CDR2 FQGTGA. The CDR3 nucleotides read TGTGCCAGCAGTTCCCCGAGCTCCTACGAGCAGTACTTC. Translated: CASSSPSSYEQYF.

In DNA form, the CDR3 reads TGCAGTGCTGGCGGGAGTGCAGATACGCAGTATTTT. This codes for CSAGGSADTQYF. The chain recombines TRBV20-1 with TRBJ2-3; 7 bases match TRBD2. The J segment lost 4 bases and the V segment lost 5 bases, leaving 3 bases of the junction unmatched. The germline gives CDR1 DFQATT, CDR2 SNEGSKA (reference sequence). The CDR3 is 12 residues long.

This sequence joins TRBV7-2 and TRBJ2-3; D not certain. From germline, CDR1 is SGHTA and CDR2 FQGNSA. This CDR3 contains 16 residues. V dropped 5 bases and J dropped 2 bases, with 17 bases sitting between them. CDR3 amino acids: CASSISHSFPTDTQYF. The CDR3 DNA reads as TGTGCCAGCAGCATAAGCCATTCCTTCCCCACAGATACGCAGTATTTT.

This clonotype has at least ten counts. V usage is TRBV20-1 and J usage is TRBJ2-5, with 10 nucleotides matching TRBD1. CDR3 length: 15 amino acids. V shed 4 bases, J shed 4 bases, and the junction held 9 bases outside the gene matches. The germline V gene encodes CDR1 DFQATT and CDR2 SNEGSKA (reference sequence). CDR3 sequence reads: CSAMRTGGGLETQYF. In DNA form, the CDR3 reads TGCAGTGCTATGAGGACAGGGGGGGGTCTAGAGACCCAGTACTTC.

With respect to this clonotype: The final CDR3 position lacks the conserved phenylalanine or tryptophan, pointing to a likely read error. This sequence joins TRBV4-1 and TRBJ1-5, with 9 positions matching TRBD1. The V gene end was trimmed by 4 bases and the J gene end by 5 bases; junction bases not matched to a gene: 9. The CDR3 extends over 16 amino acids. Germline-derived CDR1 and CDR2 are MGHRA and YSYEKL. CDR3 sequence: CASSPLPDRGDQPQHL. The CDR3 nucleotides are TGCGCCAGCAGCCCACTCCCGGACAGGGGAGATCAGCCCCAGCATTTG.

The rearrangement joins TRBV20-1 to TRBJ2-5; the D gene is possibly TRBD2 (6 bases). The germline V gene encodes CDR1 DFQATT and CDR2 SNEGSKA (reference sequence). There are 17 residues in the CDR3. Trimming took 0 bases from V and 9 from J, leaving 26 bases between them. The CDR3: CSARDAGRRTSNQPQYF. The CDR3 DNA reads TGCAGTGCTAGAGATGCGGGGAGGAGAACTAGCAATCAGCCCCAGTACTTC.

In its sample, this clonotype was seen once. The chain's CDR3 is CSAPKGSGEQYF. In nucleotides, the CDR3 is TGCAGTGCCCCAAAGGGTAGTGGCGAGCAGTACTTC. This chain connects TRBV20-1 to TRBJ2-7; D not certain. The CDR3 runs 12 residues. Trimming took 6 bases from V and 6 from J, leaving 15 bases between them. Germline V CDR1 and CDR2: DFQATT, SNEGSKA (reference sequence).

This clonotype was seen ten or more times. This may stem from a read error, because a much larger clone lies one nucleotide away. The J gene is TRBJ1-6, the V gene TRBV5-1, with a tentative D call TRBD1 (5 bases). Germline-derived CDR1 and CDR2 are SGHRS and YFSETQ. Between the trimmed V and J ends, which lost 7 bases and 5 bases, there was a span of 10 bases. This CDR3 region has 13 residues. CDR3 in DNA: TGCGCCAGCTCCCGGGGGAATAATTCACCCCTCCACTTT. Translation: CASSRGNNSPLHF.

Comment on this clonotype: This CDR3 fails to terminate in the conserved phenylalanine or tryptophan, so it likely reflects a read error. Because the CDR3's place on the DNA is in doubt, the DNA is left out and the CDR3 is given as listed by TCRdb. The gene calls are TRBV19 and TRBJ2-7; the table's D call, TRBD2, was not checked against the DNA. A total of 12 residues make up the CDR3, ends included. CDR1 is LNHDA, CDR2 SQIVND, per germline (reference sequence). The CDR3 protein is CASSMASGPRYL.

This clonotype is termed medium-sized. The gene calls are TRBV24-1 and TRBJ1-2; D is ambiguous. Germline V gene lookup returns CDR1 KGHDR and CDR2 SFDVKD. This CDR3 has 15 residues. V lost 3 bases and J 4 bases, leaving 14 bases between the germline ends. CDR3 protein: CATSDNGRDGYGYTF. The CDR3 bases are TGTGCCACCAGTGATAACGGGAGAGATGGCTATGGCTACACCTTC.

Sample share makes this clonotype medium-sized (0.01 to 0.1%). V gene TRBV7-2 combines with J gene TRBJ1-5; 10 bases map to TRBD1. Germline trimming cut 6 bases from V and 5 bases from J; bases unmatched to any gene: 7. CDR3 length equals 15 residues. Germline lookup yields CDR1 SGHTA and CDR2 FQGNSA. CDR3 in amino acids: CASSRDRGGHQPQHF. The CDR3 DNA reads as TGTGCCAGCAGTAGGGACAGGGGAGGACATCAGCCCCAGCATTTT.

This clonotype was observed many times. This chain uses TRBV4-2 with TRBJ2-5; TRBD1 matches 7 bases. The CDR3 sequence is 13 residues long. J lost 5 bases, V lost 3 bases, and 3 bases had no gene match. Germline V gene data show CDR1 as LGHNA and CDR2 as YNFKEQ. CDR3 in amino acids: CASSQNRGETQYF. CDR3 coding DNA: TGTGCCAGCAGCCAGAACAGGGGCGAGACCCAGTACTTC.

This clonotype has only one observation. This chain links TRBV19 with TRBJ2-7; 11 bases match TRBD2. The CDR3 consists of 14 residues. The V gene's germline CDR1 is LNHDA and CDR2 SQIVND (reference sequence). J was trimmed by 0 bases and V by 9 bases; bases with no gene match: 4. The CDR3 DNA reads TGTGCCAGCAGGACTAGCGGGCGCTCCTACGAGCAGTACTTC. Encoded protein: CASRTSGRSYEQYF.

CDR3 loop: CASSEAGAAGTQETQYF. CDR3 in DNA: TGCGCCAGCAGTGAGGCCGGGGCAGCGGGTACCCAAGAGACCCAGTACTTC. V is TRBV10-1 and J is TRBJ2-5; possible D gene TRBD2, 6 bases. Germline V lookup: CDR1 WNHNN, CDR2 SYGVQD (reference sequence). The V and J ends lost 2 bases and 1 base respectively, with 17 bases between them. The CDR3 is 17 amino acids.

This chain links TRBV25-1 with TRBJ2-3; D might be TRBD1 (5 bases). Germline V CDR1 and CDR2: MGHDK, SYGVNS. V was pared by 5 bases and J by 2 bases, with 11 bases between. This CDR3 has 14 residues. CDR3 DNA sequence: TGTGCCAGCAGTAATACAGGACCCACAGATACGCAGTATTTT. This encodes CASSNTGPTDTQYF.

This clonotype appeared many times. The CDR3 DNA reads as TGCGCCAGCAGCTTGACCGGTTACACTAGCACAGATACGCAGTATTTT. It encodes CASSLTGYTSTDTQYF. The rearrangement uses TRBV5-1 and TRBJ2-3; no clear D gene. Germline V gene data show CDR1 as SGHRS and CDR2 as YFSETQ. V dropped 1 base and J dropped 0 bases, with 12 bases sitting between them. The CDR3 has 16 residues.

About this clonotype itself: Germline and junction disagree at one end, which may indicate a read error. The gene calls are TRBV7-3 and TRBJ2-1; 9 nucleotides align to TRBD1. The CDR3 contains 14 residues. From germline, CDR1 is SGHTA and CDR2 FQGTGA. In DNA, the CDR3 is TGTGCGAGCAGCTCTGGGACAGGGATCGATGAGCTGTTCTTC. Protein: CASSSGTGIDELFF.

The chain recombines TRBV7-8 with TRBJ1-5; 10 nucleotides match TRBD1. Germline V gives CDR1 SGHVS, CDR2 FQNEAQ. This CDR3 spans 16 amino acids. V was clipped by 1 base and J by 3 bases; unmatched bases: 3. CDR3 protein: CASSLGQGAPNQPQHF. CDR3 nucleotides: TGTGCCAGCAGCTTAGGACAGGGGGCCCCCAATCAGCCCCAGCATTTT.

The chain is built from TRBV5-4 and TRBJ1-5, with D unresolved. This CDR3 comprises 14 residues. V was pared by 0 bases and J by 3 bases, with 7 bases between. Germline lookup yields CDR1 SGHNT and CDR2 YYREEE (reference sequence). This CDR3 reads CASSLARDNQPQHF. The CDR3 DNA reads as TGTGCCAGCAGCTTGGCTAGGGACAATCAGCCCCAGCATTTT.

Of note for this clonotype: This CDR3 is missing its conserved last phenylalanine or tryptophan, likely due to a read error. The CDR3, as DNA: TGTGCCAGCAGTCCGACAGGCGCCACGGAAGCTTTCTGT. As protein: CASSPTGATEAFC. This chain links TRBV6-1 with TRBJ1-1, with D perhaps matching TRBD1 (6 bases). The ends were cut back, 5 bases at V and 8 bases at J, with 15 bases in the middle. CDR1 and CDR2 (germline): MNHNS, SASEGT. CDR3 length: 13 amino acids.

This chain links TRBV20-1 with TRBJ1-5; 7 bases are shared with TRBD1. CDR3 length: 11 amino acids. J was trimmed by 7 bases and V by 4 bases; bases with no gene match: 1. The V gene's germline CDR1 is DFQATT and CDR2 SNEGSKA (reference sequence). CDR3 nucleotides: TGCAGTGCTACAGGGGGACAGCCCCAGCATTTT. Its protein product is CSATGGQPQHF.